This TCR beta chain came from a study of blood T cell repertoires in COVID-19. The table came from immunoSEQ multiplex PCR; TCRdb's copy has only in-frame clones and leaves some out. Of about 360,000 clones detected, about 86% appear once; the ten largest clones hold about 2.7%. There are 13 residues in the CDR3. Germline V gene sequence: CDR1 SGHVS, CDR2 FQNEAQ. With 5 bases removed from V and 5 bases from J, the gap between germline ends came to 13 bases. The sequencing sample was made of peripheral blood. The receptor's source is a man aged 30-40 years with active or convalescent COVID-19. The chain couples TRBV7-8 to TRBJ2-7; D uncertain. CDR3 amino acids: CASSLSSSNEQYF. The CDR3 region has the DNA TGTGCCAGCAGCCTCAGTTCGTCCAACGAGCAGTACTTC.